This T cell receptor beta chain was sequenced in a study of graft-versus-host responses after intestinal transplantation (TCRdb year 2021). About the investigation overall: The transplants that recipients received were multivisceral, liver-intestinal, or isolated intestinal. Alloreactive clones were identified by sequencing pre-transplant mixed lymphocyte reaction products and comparing these products with unstimulated pre-transplant donor and recipient T cells. Graft-versus-host and host-versus-graft alloreactive T cell clones were tracked in the graft, circulation and bone marrow after intestinal transplantation using bulk TCR-beta CDR3 sequencing. Every recipient was given anti-thymocyte globulin induction, followed by about three years of maintenance tacrolimus and steroids. Rather than going through the commercial service, samples from three later patients were sequenced in-house on an Illumina MiSeq and processed with MiXCR. The cohort enrolled about two dozen intestinal transplant recipients including one retransplant, and a few patients lacking pretransplant specimens were excluded. A peak of at least 4% donor T cells among recipient peripheral blood mononuclear cells was the definition used for donor T cell macrochimerism. Study-level results and caveats: GvH clones were found in recipient bone marrow, and some of the GvH clones appeared earlier in ileal mucosa or blood, which is consistent with an intestinal mucosal origin. Early after transplant, declines in HvG clones were associated with peak levels of circulating GvH clones. In the allografts of patients with donor T cell macrochimerism, GvH to HvG T cell clonal ratios were high. The relatively low number and heterogeneity of intestinal transplant patients limited the conclusions.

In the case of this clone: The target of this receptor is not known. There are no base qualities to consult, and no much larger clone falls within one base.

The time point label of this sample denotes: cells obtained before transplantation from donor or recipient. CD3+CD4+ and CD3+CD8+ populations were FACS-sorted from unstimulated pre-transplant donor and recipient cells taken from spleen or lymph nodes. Receptor libraries were prepared by the immunoSEQ multiplex PCR assay. For most patients, genomic DNA was isolated with the Qiagen DNeasy Blood and Tissue Kit and sent frozen to Adaptive Biotechnologies for TCR sequencing. For most patients, high-throughput TCR-beta CDR3 sequencing of genomic DNA was performed by Adaptive Biotechnologies. As for the authors' bioinformatics: Adaptive's ImmunoSEQ software supplied the TCR sequencing data for around 17 patients, while MiXCR and VDJtools were used to process a few other patients. To correct CD4 versus CD8 sorting errors, any sequence found in both subsets at a frequency ratio below 5:1 was removed. Because the origin of CDR3 nucleotide sequences shared between donor and recipient could not be assigned, those sequences were removed. Alloreactive clones required at least 2-fold expansion over unstimulated cells and minimum CFSE-low frequency of 0.002% (template counts) or 0.001% (read counts). Clones were considered mappable if detected in sequenced pre-transplant spleen, lymph node, or MLR CFSE-low populations of the donor or recipient. The cumulative frequency of alloreactive clones was calculated as a percentage of all sequences, weighted by copy number. Entries here come from immuneACCESS through TCRdb and include only in-frame sequences with V and J called. Some clones fail to appear in such tables; in the studies checked, an unresolved V gene covers under half of the shortfall, and the cause of the remainder is unknown. The D gene and trimming were derived from the DNA, and the V and J assignments and clone size from that table. The sample data list about 85,000 clones, and approximately 89% of these were observed just once. Of the sample, about 8% is held by the ten largest clones.

The sequence came from a human donor who was the organ donor for an intestinal transplant. Here the sequenced sample was unstimulated CD8+ T cells sorted from spleen or lymph node cells, taken before transplant.

The DNA reads TGTGCCAACACCCGACAGGTTGGCAATCAGCCCCAGCATTTT. This translates into CANTRQVGNQPQHF. The rearranged chain carries TRBV25-1 and TRBJ1-5, with TRBD1 as a weak D call on 6 bases. CDR1 and CDR2 are read off the germline V gene as MGHDK and SYGVNS. V is pared back by 10 bases and J by 2 bases, with 15 bases lying between the germline termini. The CDR3 has 14 amino acids, counting the end cysteine and phenylalanine. The read is trimmed to its CDR3 DNA, 42 bases read in frame from base 1.